This TCR beta chain originates from a study of blood T cell repertoires in COVID-19. Study details: COVID-19 samples collected from the United States, Italy and Spain covered acute and convalescent phases. The cDNA or gDNA used as material had been derived from T cells, B-cell-depleted T cells, or PBMCs.

The CDR3 is 14 residues long. Germline V CDR1 and CDR2: LGHDT, YNNKEL (reference sequence). V lost 6 bases, J lost 5 bases, and 14 bases lay in between. In Seattle, patients joined the study during active infection and were tracked longitudinally. Under the authors' procedure: Nucleated cell counts were estimated from reference gene primer amplification. The table came from immunoSEQ multiplex PCR; TCRdb's copy has only in-frame clones and leaves some out. Clone size and V and J calls were adopted from that table, with D and trimming inferred from the DNA. The sample shows hundreds of thousands of clones, about 87% of them seen only once.

The sequence derives from a woman aged 50 to 65 with COVID-19, enrolled during active disease. The specimen was peripheral blood. This chain connects TRBV3-1 (or the pseudogene TRBV3-2) to TRBJ2-1, with D maybe TRBD2 (5 bases). CDR3 loop: CASRGRLGNNEQFF. CDR3 sequence (DNA): TGTGCCAGCAGGGGGAGACTTGGAAACAATGAGCAGTTCTTC.